The sequence of this T cell receptor (beta chain) was determined in a study of T cell repertoires in cytomegalovirus infection. TCRdb reanalysed the reads using MiXCR and keeps one entry per CDR3 protein. The sample records just under 500,000 distinct CDR3 sequences, around a third being singletons. Germline V lookup: CDR1 MNHNS, CDR2 SASEGT. The CDR3 consists of 14 residues. The V and J ends lost 4 bases and 3 bases, in that order; junction bases with no gene match: 3. In this sample, this clonotype turned up a few times. Its specificity is not known. Sequences were derived from cultured PBMCs, sampled from culture after CMV antigen stimulation. This receptor was taken from a human donor in good health (CMV status not recorded). Some clones in this sample may be carry-over from other donors' samples. J is TRBJ2-1 and V is TRBV6-1, with 7 bases matching TRBD1. The CDR3, as DNA: TGTGCCAGCAGTGGACAGGGCCTCTACAATGAGCAGTTCTTC. Translated: CASSGQGLYNEQFF.